A single sample gave rise to the 23 T cell receptor beta chains below, sequenced in a study of T cells in Graves' hyperthyroidism and ophthalmopathy. Researchers took RNA transcripts and amplified the TCR beta CDR3 regions from them. A first-round RT-PCR of the TCR CDR3 used the HTBI primer set. TCRdb processed the multiplex PCR reads anew with MiXCR; each CDR3 protein has one entry. The data show about 290,000 distinct CDR3 sequences, with about an eighth seen just once and approximately 8.6% held by the top ten. Sequenced sample: blood. The origin of the receptors is a woman in her twenties or thirties with Graves' hyperthyroidism that later progressed to Graves' ophthalmopathy.

This clonotype was recorded at least ten times. The chain recombines TRBV6-1 with TRBJ1-1; D is unresolved. The CDR3 is 15 residues long. Germline values: CDR1 MNHNS, CDR2 SASEGT. Trimming took 0 bases from V and 0 from J, leaving 8 bases between them. The CDR3 protein is CASSEAGFMNTEAFF. The CDR3 DNA sequence: TGTGCCAGCAGTGAAGCGGGGTTCATGAACACTGAAGCTTTCTTT.

In its sample, this clonotype was seen many times. V and J are TRBV24-1 and TRBJ2-7; 11 nucleotides line up with TRBD2. The germline V gene encodes CDR1 KGHDR and CDR2 SFDVKD. V lost 2 bases and J lost 2; bases outside the gene matches: 4. CDR3 length: 16 residues. CDR3 bases: TGTGCCACCAGTGATTCCAGTAGCGGGAGGGCCTACGAGCAGTACTTC. Protein product: CATSDSSSGRAYEQYF.

This clonotype has ten or more counts. The V gene is TRBV12-3 or TRBV12-4, the J gene TRBJ2-2, with D perhaps TRBD1 or TRBD2 (5 bases each). CDR3 size: 16 residues. With 6 bases removed from V and 0 bases from J, the gap between germline ends came to 14 bases. The CDR3 DNA reads as TGTGCCAGCAGCAGAGGACGGGGCGCGAACACCGGGGAGCTGTTTTTT. Its translation: CASSRGRGANTGELFF.

This clonotype came up a few times. V and J are TRBV19 and TRBJ1-5, with no clear D. V lost 5 bases to trimming and J lost 1 base, with 9 bases between them. The CDR3 loop spans 14 amino acids. CDR1 is LNHDA and CDR2 is SQIVND in the germline V gene (reference sequence). CDR3 bases: TGTGCCAGTAGTGGAGGATGGAGCAATCAGCCCCAGCATTTT. Translated: CASSGGWSNQPQHF.

This clonotype occurred a few times. The chain recombines TRBV4-3 with TRBJ1-4; no reliable D call. Germline V lookup: CDR1 LGHNA, CDR2 YSLEER. Trimming removed 1 base at V and 5 bases at J, with 11 bases between. This CDR3 has 15 amino acids. The CDR3 DNA reads TGCGCCAGCAGCCAAGTGGCTCGGTCAAATGAAAAACTGTTTTTT. This sequence encodes CASSQVARSNEKLFF.

The rearrangement links TRBV6-5 to TRBJ2-1; D unclear. The CDR3 loop spans 16 amino acids. V lost 2 bases, J lost 0 bases, and 11 bases lay in between. The germline V gene has CDR1 MNHEY and CDR2 SVGAGI. CDR3 nucleotide sequence: TGTGCCAGCAGTTACAGGATAGGTAGCTCCTACAATGAGCAGTTCTTC. Its translation is CASSYRIGSSYNEQFF.

This clonotype was seen many times. The chain links TRBV20-1 to TRBJ2-7, with 9 bases fitting TRBD2. The CDR3 consists of 14 residues. Germline trimming cut 2 bases from V and 3 bases from J; bases unmatched to any gene: 5. Germline values: CDR1 DFQATT, CDR2 SNEGSKA (reference sequence). CDR3 bases: TGCAGTGCTAGACTAGCGGGATATAACTACGAGCAGTACTTC. It is translated as CSARLAGYNYEQYF.

The chain is built from TRBV4-2 and TRBJ2-4; a weak D match, TRBD1 (6 bases). CDR1 LGHNA and CDR2 YNFKEQ come from the germline V gene. The length of the CDR3 is 16 residues. V lost 1 base to trimming and J lost 0 bases, with 10 bases between them. The CDR3 DNA follows: TGTGCCAGCAGCCAAGGACAGGCCCCAGCCAAAAACATTCAGTACTTC. Amino acid sequence: CASSQGQAPAKNIQYF.

This clonotype came up many times. V gene TRBV7-2 combines with J gene TRBJ2-1; TRBD1 aligns across 9 bases. This CDR3 comprises 14 residues. Germline trimming cut 6 bases from V and 2 bases from J; bases unmatched to any gene: 2. Germline V gives CDR1 SGHTA, CDR2 FQGNSA. The chain's CDR3 is CASRQGAPYNEQFF. The CDR3 bases are TGTGCCAGCAGACAGGGGGCTCCCTACAATGAGCAGTTCTTC.

Comments on this clonotype: A read error may account for a junction end that differs from germline. The chain joins TRBV9 to TRBJ1-2; D perhaps matches TRBD1 (5 bases). CDR3 length: 15 residues. The germline V gene encodes CDR1 SGDLS and CDR2 YYNGEE. Here the CDR3 reads CAGSVAGTTNYGYTF. The CDR3, as DNA: TGTGCCGGCAGCGTAGCAGGGACTACTAACTATGGCTACACCTTC. The full variable domain, with the rest looked up from reference TRBV9 and TRBJ1-2, is DSGVTQTPKHLITATGQRVTLRCSPRSGDLSVYWYQQSLDQGLQFLIQYYNGEERAKGNILERFSAQQFPDLHSELNLSSLELGDSALYFCAGSVAGTTNYGYTFGSGTRLTVV.

This clonotype was observed a few times. V usage is TRBV6-4 and J usage is TRBJ2-3; TRBD2 might be the D (5 bases). Germline V CDR1 and CDR2: MRHNA, SNTAGT. V lost 0 bases and J lost 6, with 10 bases in between. The CDR3 runs to 14 residues. CDR3 residues: CASSDSFSGDTQYF. The CDR3 DNA reads as TGTGCCAGCAGTGACTCCTTCTCGGGGGATACGCAGTATTTT.

This clonotype showed up just a few times. A read error may explain this, as a much larger clone is one base away. The chain links TRBV6-2 or TRBV6-3 to TRBJ2-7; no definite D call. CDR1 is MNHEY and CDR2 is SVGEGT in the germline V gene. Trimming left V 5 bases short and J 2 bases short, with 13 bases between. This CDR3 has 14 amino acids. As DNA, the CDR3 is TGTGCCAGCAGTCACGGTCCGTTTCCCTACGAGCAGTACTTC. Its translation is CASSHGPFPYEQYF.

As for this clonotype: A much more abundant neighbour one base away suggests this may be a read error. V and J are TRBV7-9 and TRBJ2-1, with D uncertain. The V end lost 3 bases, the J end lost 7 bases, and 13 bases lay between the germline ends. The CDR3 covers 14 residues. Germline V gene data show CDR1 as SEHNR and CDR2 as FQNEAQ (reference sequence). In DNA form, the CDR3 reads TGTGCCAGCAGCTTGCTGTTGGCTCTTAATGAGCAGTTCTTC. This gives the protein CASSLLLALNEQFF.

This clonotype was detected ten times or more. This chain connects TRBV20-1 to TRBJ2-5, with D possibly being TRBD2 (5 bases). V dropped 6 bases and J dropped 5 bases, with 13 bases sitting between them. The CDR3 covers 12 residues. CDR1 and CDR2 (germline): DFQATT, SNEGSKA (reference sequence). CDR3 in DNA: TGCAGTGCGGAGCGAGGCGGGGAGACCCAGTACTTC. This sequence encodes CSAERGGETQYF.

This clonotype was seen a handful of times. The chain employs TRBV24-1 and TRBJ2-1, with TRBD2 matching over 7 bases. V lost 1 base to trimming and J lost 9 bases; unmatched junction nucleotides: 11. The germline V gene encodes CDR1 KGHDR and CDR2 SFDVKD. CDR3 length equals 16 residues. The CDR3 region is CATSDFGLAGVSEQFF. CDR3 nucleotides: TGTGCCACCAGTGATTTTGGGCTGGCGGGGGTCTCTGAGCAGTTCTTC.

This clonotype was counted ten times or more. The chain combines TRBV11-2 with TRBJ1-5, with TRBD1 as a possible D gene (5 bases). Germline V gene data show CDR1 as SGHAT and CDR2 as FQNNGV. Trimming took off 4 bases at V and 0 bases at J, with 7 bases between the two ends. This CDR3 is built from 14 residues. Here the CDR3 DNA reads TGTGCCAGCAGCTCACAGGATAGCAATCAGCCCCAGCATTTT. Translated: CASSSQDSNQPQHF. Filled out from reference TRBV11-2 and TRBJ1-5, the complete variable domain reads EAGVAQSPRYKIIEKRQSVAFWCNPISGHATLYWYQQILGQGPKLLIQFQNNGVVDDSQLPKDRFSAERLKGVDSTLKIQPAKLEDSAVYLCASSSQDSNQPQHFGDGTRLSIL.

Ten or more counts support this clonotype. The rearrangement joins TRBV20-1 to TRBJ2-1; 9 bases align to TRBD2. After removal of 5 bases from V and 6 bases from J, the junction contained 8 bases not matched to a gene. Germline lookup yields CDR1 DFQATT and CDR2 SNEGSKA (reference sequence). This CDR3 is 14 amino acids long. CDR3 sequence: CSAWLAGRINEQFF. As DNA, the CDR3 is TGCAGTGCTTGGCTAGCGGGAAGAATCAATGAGCAGTTCTTC.

This clonotype was counted between two and nine times. The rearrangement joins TRBV19 to TRBJ1-4; D is uncertain. The length of the CDR3 is 13 residues. CDR1 is LNHDA and CDR2 is SQIVND in the germline V gene (reference sequence). V lost 6 bases and J 4 bases, leaving 9 bases between the germline ends. The CDR3 region has the DNA TGTGCCAGTAGCAACAGTCATAATGAAAAACTGTTTTTT. It yields the protein CASSNSHNEKLFF. Full variable domain (missing parts from reference TRBV19 and TRBJ1-4): DGGITQSPKYLFRKEGQNVTLSCEQNLNHDAMYWYRQDPGQGLRLIYYSQIVNDFQKGDIAEGYSVSREKKESFPLTVTSAQKNPTAFYLCASSNSHNEKLFFGSGTQLSVL.

Regarding this clonotype: This clone may be a read error of a much larger clone one base away. The V call is TRBV6-1, the J call TRBJ1-1; D is uncertain. The germline CDR1 and CDR2 sequences are MNHNS and SASEGT. The CDR3 sequence is 13 residues long. With 10 bases removed from V and 6 bases from J, the gap between germline ends came to 18 bases. CDR3 sequence (DNA): TGTGCCATCGGTGTAGGGCTCGGAGCTGAAGCTTTCTTT. Its protein is CAIGVGLGAEAFF.

This clonotype was seen many times. This chain links TRBV20-1 with TRBJ1-6; TRBD1 agrees at 8 bases. Germline CDR1 is DFQATT and CDR2 is SNEGSKA (reference sequence). The CDR3 runs 16 residues. The V and J ends lost 1 base and 4 bases, in that order; junction bases with no gene match: 6. CDR3 DNA: TGCAGTGCTAGAGGTCAGGGGGCATCTTATAATTCACCCCTCCACTTT. Its translation is CSARGQGASYNSPLHF.

This clonotype appeared many times. V and J are TRBV30 and TRBJ1-5; 9 bases agree with TRBD1. The CDR3 is made up of 13 amino acids. Per germline, CDR1 GTSNPN and CDR2 SVGIG (reference sequence). J was trimmed by 4 bases and V by 7 bases; bases with no gene match: 5. CDR3 sequence: CASHRGRNQPQHF. In nucleotides, the CDR3 is TGTGCCTCCCACAGGGGGCGTAATCAGCCCCAGCATTTT. Drawing the rest from reference TRBV30 and TRBJ1-5, the complete variable domain is SQTIHQWPATLVQPVGSPLSLECTVEGTSNPNLYWYRQAAGRGLQLLFYSVGIGQISSEVPQNLSASRPQDRQFILSSKKLLLSDSGFYLCASHRGRNQPQHFGDGTRLSIL.

This clonotype came up many times. The chain employs TRBV4-2 and TRBJ2-1, with D possibly being TRBD2 (7 bases). The length of the CDR3 is 14 residues. Germline V gene sequence: CDR1 LGHNA, CDR2 YNFKEQ. The germline V and J ends were trimmed by 0 bases and 10 bases, with 13 bases remaining between them. This CDR3 is CASSQDLGGREQFF. The CDR3 DNA reads as TGTGCCAGCAGCCAAGATCTGGGGGGGCGGGAGCAGTTCTTC.

This clonotype was recorded at least ten times. This CDR3 reads CASSSSGGGPLNTEAFF. DNA of the CDR3: TGCGCCAGCAGCTCCTCAGGGGGAGGGCCCCTGAACACTGAAGCTTTCTTT. The rearrangement uses TRBV5-1 and TRBJ1-1; 7 nucleotides align to TRBD1. The length of the CDR3 is 17 residues. With 3 bases clipped from V and 0 bases from J, the junction kept 11 bases outside the gene matches. In germline, CDR1 is SGHRS, CDR2 YFSETQ.